This TCR beta chain stems from a study of OX40 agonist ivuxolimab in advanced cancers. The repertoire was sequenced with immunoSEQ multiplex PCR; TCRdb's copy has only in-frame clones and lacks some. The sample holds tens of thousands of clones, around four fifths seen once. The CDR3 sequence is 13 residues long. Germline lookup yields CDR1 SGHAT and CDR2 FQNNGV. Trimming removed 1 base at V and 4 bases at J, with 7 bases between. This TCR was recovered from an adult with an advanced solid tumor such as melanoma, head and neck, liver or kidney cancer. The V and J genes are TRBV11-2 and TRBJ1-1, with D uncertain. Sequencing used CD4+ or CD8+ T cells sorted from blood, obtained in a trial of the OX40 agonist ivuxolimab. The DNA for the CDR3 is TGTGCCAGCAGCTTAGTCCGCGGCACTGAAGCTTTCTTT. This sequence encodes CASSLVRGTEAFF.